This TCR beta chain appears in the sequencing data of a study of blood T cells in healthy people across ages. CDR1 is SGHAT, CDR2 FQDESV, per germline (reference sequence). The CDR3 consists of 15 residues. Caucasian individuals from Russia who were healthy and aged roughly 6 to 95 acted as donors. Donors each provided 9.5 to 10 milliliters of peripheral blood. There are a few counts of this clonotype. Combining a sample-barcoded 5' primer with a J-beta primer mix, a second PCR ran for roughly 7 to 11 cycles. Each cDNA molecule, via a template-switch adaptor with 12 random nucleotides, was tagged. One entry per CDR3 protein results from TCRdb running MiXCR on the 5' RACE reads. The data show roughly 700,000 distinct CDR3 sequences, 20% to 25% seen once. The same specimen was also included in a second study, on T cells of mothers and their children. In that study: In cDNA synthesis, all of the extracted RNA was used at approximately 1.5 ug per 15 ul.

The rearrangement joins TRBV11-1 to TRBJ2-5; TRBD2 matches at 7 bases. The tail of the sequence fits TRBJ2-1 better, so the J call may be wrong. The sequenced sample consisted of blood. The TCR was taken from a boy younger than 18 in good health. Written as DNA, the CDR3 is TGTGCCAGCAGTATCGGCGGGAGCCCCCACAATGAGCAGTTCTTC. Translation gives CASSIGGSPHNEQFF.